The TCR beta chain under discussion was sequenced for a study of radiation and T cells in renal cell carcinoma. Study findings and constraints: In blood, top tumor clones expanded by 2 weeks, shrinking by 4.

Remarks on this clone: Its antigen is currently unknown.

Regarding time point: blood 4 weeks post-SBRT, at nephrectomy. Described treatment: 15 Gy SBRT to primary tumor, nephrectomy 4 weeks later. Nephrectomy followed 15 Gy stereotactic body radiation by 4 weeks. The tumor was a clear cell renal cell carcinoma. Germline CDR1 reads LGHNA; CDR2 reads YSLEER. Trimming at V came to 0 bases and at J to 2 bases, leaving 4 bases not matched to a gene. This CDR3 has 16 residues. The data were produced by immunoSEQ multiplex PCR, yet TCRdb's version contains in-frame clones alone and is incomplete. In the table there are approximately 170,000 clones, about nine tenths of which are singletons.

The chain couples TRBV4-3 to TRBJ2-7; 10 positions agree with TRBD2. This clonotype originated in a woman between 50 and 59 years old with renal cell carcinoma. This sample comprised blood, obtained from a patient whose treatment included radiotherapy and nephrectomy. The CDR3 nucleotides are TGCGCCAGCAGCCAAGACCCCACTAGCGGGGCCTACGAGCAGTACTTC. Residues: CASSQDPTSGAYEQYF.